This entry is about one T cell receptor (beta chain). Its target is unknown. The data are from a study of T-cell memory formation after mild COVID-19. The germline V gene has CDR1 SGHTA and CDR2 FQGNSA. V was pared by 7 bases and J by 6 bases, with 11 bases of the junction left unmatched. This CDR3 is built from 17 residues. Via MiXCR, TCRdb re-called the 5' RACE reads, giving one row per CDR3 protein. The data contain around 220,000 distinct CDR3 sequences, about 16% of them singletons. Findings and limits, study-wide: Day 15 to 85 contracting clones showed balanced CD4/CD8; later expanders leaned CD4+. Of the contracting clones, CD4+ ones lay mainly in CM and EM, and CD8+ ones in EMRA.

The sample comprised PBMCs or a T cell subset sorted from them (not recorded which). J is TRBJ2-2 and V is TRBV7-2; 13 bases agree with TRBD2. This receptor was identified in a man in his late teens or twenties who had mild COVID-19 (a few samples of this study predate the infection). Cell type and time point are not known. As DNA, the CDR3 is TGTGCCAGCAAACCGGGACTAGCGGGATCTTCACCCGGGGAGCTGTTTTTT. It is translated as CASKPGLAGSSPGELFF.